Below, 4 T cell receptor beta chains from the same sample are listed, as sequenced in a study of STAT5B mutations in CD4+ large granular lymphocyte leukemia. The protocol was immunoSEQ multiplex PCR, while the TCRdb copy is restricted to in-frame clones and leaves out a portion. The profile shows 30,000 or so clones, around 80% of them singletons. The sequencing sample was made of CD4+ T cells from blood buffy coats. The receptors here all came from a human donor in good health.

The chain combines TRBV27 with TRBJ1-2, with 7 bases fitting TRBD1. CDR1 and CDR2 (germline): MNHEY, SMNVEV (reference sequence). With 5 bases clipped from V and 14 bases from J, the junction kept 14 bases outside the gene matches. CDR3 length: 13 amino acids. This CDR3 is CASSPGQHLGRTF. As DNA, the CDR3 is TGTGCCAGCAGTCCGGGACAGCACCTTGGGAGGACCTTC.

This rearrangement joins TRBV28 to TRBJ1-4; D is unclear. Germline lookup yields CDR1 MDHEN and CDR2 SYDVKM. V gave up 3 bases and J gave up 7 bases, with 9 bases separating them. This CDR3 contains 13 residues. Written as DNA, the CDR3 is TGTGCCAGCAGTTTTTGGCCCAGTGAAAAACTGTTTTTT. This codes for CASSFWPSEKLFF. Full variable domain (outside the CDR3, taken from reference TRBV28 and TRBJ1-4): DVKVTQSSRYLVKRTGEKVFLECVQDMDHENMFWYRQDPGLGLRLIYFSYDVKMKEKGDIPEGYSVSREKKERFSLILESASTNQTSMYLCASSFWPSEKLFFGSGTQLSVL.

This clone was found once. The gene calls are TRBV18 and TRBJ1-1; D is undetermined. Germline CDR1 is KGHSH and CDR2 is LQKENI. V was clipped by 2 bases and J by 1 base, with 8 bases between them. CDR3 length: 14 amino acids. The CDR3 DNA reads TGTGCCAGCTCACCAGAGGGCAAGAACACTGAAGCTTTCTTT. Amino acids: CASSPEGKNTEAFF.

The chain combines TRBV27 with TRBJ2-5; D ambiguous. V dropped 1 base and J dropped 2 bases, with 5 bases sitting between them. The CDR3 extends over 13 amino acids. The germline V gene encodes CDR1 MNHEY and CDR2 SMNVEV (reference sequence). DNA for the CDR3: TGTGCCAGCAGTTTATTCAGGCAAGAGACCCAGTACTTC. Its translation: CASSLFRQETQYF.